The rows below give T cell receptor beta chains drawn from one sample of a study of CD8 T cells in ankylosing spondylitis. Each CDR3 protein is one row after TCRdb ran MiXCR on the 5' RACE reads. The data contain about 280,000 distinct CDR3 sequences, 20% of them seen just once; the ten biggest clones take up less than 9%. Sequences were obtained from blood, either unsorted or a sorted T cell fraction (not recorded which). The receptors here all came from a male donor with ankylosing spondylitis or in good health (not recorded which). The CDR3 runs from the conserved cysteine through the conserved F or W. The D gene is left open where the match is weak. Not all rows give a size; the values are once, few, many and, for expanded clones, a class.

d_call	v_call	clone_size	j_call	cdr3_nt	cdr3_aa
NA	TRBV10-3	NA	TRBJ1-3	TGTGCCATCAGTGAACAGACCATGGGCTTCTCTGGAAACACCATATATTTT	CAISEQTMGFSGNTIYF
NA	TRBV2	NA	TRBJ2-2	TGTGCCAGCACCGAAGTAGAACACACCGGGGAGCTGTTTTTT	CASTEVEHTGELFF
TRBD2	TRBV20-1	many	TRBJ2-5	TGCAGTGCTATTAGCGGGAGGGCCCTCGGGACCCAGTACTTC	CSAISGRALGTQYF
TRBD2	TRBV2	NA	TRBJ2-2	TGTGCCAGCAGTGAAGTGCGGACTAGCGTTCCCGGGGAGCTGTTTTTT	CASSEVRTSVPGELFF
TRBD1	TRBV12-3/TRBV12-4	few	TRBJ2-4	TGTGCCAGCAGTAACGACAGGGCTCTTCAGTACTTC	CASSNDRALQYF
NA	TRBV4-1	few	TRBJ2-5	TGCGCCAGCAGCCAAGCGGGTAGCGAAGAGACCCAGTACTTC	CASSQAGSEETQYF
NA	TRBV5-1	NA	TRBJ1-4	TGCGCCAGCAGCTTGACGAAGGGAGGGGATGAAAAACTGTTTTTT	CASSLTKGGDEKLFF
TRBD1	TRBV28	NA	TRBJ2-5	TGTGCCAGCAGTTTATCCGGACAGGGGGACCAAGAGACCCAGTACTTC	CASSLSGQGDQETQYF
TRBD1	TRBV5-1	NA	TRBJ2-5	TGCGCCAGCAGCTTGGCGGGACAGAGCGTAGAGACCCAGTACTTC	CASSLAGQSVETQYF
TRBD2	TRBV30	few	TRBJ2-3	TGTGCCTGGAGTGTACTCCTAGCGGGAGGGCTCGATGAGGCAGATACGCAGTATTTT	CAWSVLLAGGLDEADTQYF
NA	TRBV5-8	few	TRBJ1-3	TGTGCCAGCAGCTCAGGCCATAGCTCTGGAAACACCATATATTTT	CASSSGHSSGNTIYF
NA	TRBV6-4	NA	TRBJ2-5	TGTGCCAGCAGTGATGAGGCCCTGGGGACCCAGTACTTC	CASSDEALGTQYF
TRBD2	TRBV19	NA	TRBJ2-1	TGTGCCAGTACTAGCGGGCTCTTATCGGGTGAGCAGTTCTTC	CASTSGLLSGEQFF
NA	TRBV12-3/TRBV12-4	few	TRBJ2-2	TGTGCCAGCAGCCCCGGAGTCTCTTCCGGCGGGGAGCTGTTTTTT	CASSPGVSSGGELFF
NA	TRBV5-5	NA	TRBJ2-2	TGTGCCAGCGGTCCTGTGGGGCGGTCTGGGGAGCTGTTTTTT	CASGPVGRSGELFF
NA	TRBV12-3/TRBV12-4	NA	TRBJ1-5	TGTGCCAGCAGTCCCCGGGGAGACAATAGCAATCAGCCCCAGCATTTT	CASSPRGDNSNQPQHF
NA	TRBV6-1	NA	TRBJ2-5	TGTGCCAGCAGTGGACAGGTTCAAGAGACCCAGTACTTC	CASSGQVQETQYF
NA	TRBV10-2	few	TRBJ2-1	TGCGCCAGCAGTGACCTCACCTTTTCTGGGTTTACCTACAATGAGCAGTTCTTC	CASSDLTFSGFTYNEQFF
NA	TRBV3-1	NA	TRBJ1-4	TGTGCCAGCAGCCAGGGAGTTACTAATGAAAAACTGTTTTTT	CASSQGVTNEKLFF
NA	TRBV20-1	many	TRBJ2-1	TGCTCTATGGGGGACTCCTACAATGAGCAGTTCTTC	CSMGDSYNEQFF
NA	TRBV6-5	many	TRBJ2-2	TGTGCCAGCAGTTATCAGGGGAACACCGGGGAGCTGTTTTTT	CASSYQGNTGELFF
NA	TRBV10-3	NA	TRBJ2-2	TGTGCCACCATACAGGCCGGGGAGCTGTTTTTT	CATIQAGELFF
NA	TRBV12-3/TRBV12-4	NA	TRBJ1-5	TGTGCCAGCAGTCCCCACGCTCAGCCCCAGCATTTT	CASSPHAQPQHF
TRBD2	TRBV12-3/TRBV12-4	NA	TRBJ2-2	TGTGCCAGCAGTCCCAGCGGGAGTTATACCGGGGAGCTGTTTTTT	CASSPSGSYTGELFF
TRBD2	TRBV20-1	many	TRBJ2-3	TGCAGTGCCCTACGGGGTGGACTAGTTCCAGATACGCAGTATTTT	CSALRGGLVPDTQYF
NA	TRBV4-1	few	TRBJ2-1	TGCGCCAGCAGCCAAGGAGGGGGGCGGAGATCCTACAATGAGCAGTTCTTC	CASSQGGGRRSYNEQFF
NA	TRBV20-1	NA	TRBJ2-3	TGCAGTGCTAGAGGTCACCTAGGGGCGACAGATACGCAGTATTTT	CSARGHLGATDTQYF
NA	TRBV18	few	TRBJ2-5	TGTGCCAGCTCACCATCGGCTAAAGAGACCCAGTACTTC	CASSPSAKETQYF
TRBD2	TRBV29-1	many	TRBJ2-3	TGCAGCGTTGGCCTCAGCGGGGGGGCCTATACGCAGTATTTT	CSVGLSGGAYTQYF
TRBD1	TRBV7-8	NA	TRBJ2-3	TGTGCCAGCAGCCTCCACGGACAGGGGTCCTACACAGATACGCAGTATTTT	CASSLHGQGSYTDTQYF
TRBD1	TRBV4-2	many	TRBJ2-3	TGTGCCAGCAGCCTCGACAGGGAAGCGCAGTATTTT	CASSLDREAQYF
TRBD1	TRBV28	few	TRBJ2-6	TGTGCCAGCAGTCCGACAGGGGGACAGACCAACGTCCTGACTTTC	CASSPTGGQTNVLTF
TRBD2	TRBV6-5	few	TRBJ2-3	TGTGCCAGCAGTTTATCTAGCGGGGGGGCCGCTACGCAGTATTTT	CASSLSSGGAATQYF
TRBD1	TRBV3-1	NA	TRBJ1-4	TGTGCCAGCAGCCAGGACAGGGGATTAGTTGGAGAAAAACTGTTTTTT	CASSQDRGLVGEKLFF
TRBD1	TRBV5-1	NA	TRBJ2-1	TGCGCCAGCAGCCGAGACAGGGGGCGAGGAGAGCAGTTCTTC	CASSRDRGRGEQFF
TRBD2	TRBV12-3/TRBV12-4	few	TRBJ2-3	TGTGCCAGCAGTTTAACTGGTGGACTAGCCGGCACAGATACGCAGTATTTT	CASSLTGGLAGTDTQYF
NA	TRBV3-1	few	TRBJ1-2	TGTGCCAGCAGCCATTGGACACTTAATACTGACTATGGCTACACCTTC	CASSHWTLNTDYGYTF
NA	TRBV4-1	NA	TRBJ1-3	TGCGCCAGCAGCCAAGTACCGATGGGAGACTTCTCTGGAAACACCATATATTTT	CASSQVPMGDFSGNTIYF
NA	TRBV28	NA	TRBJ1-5	TGTGCCAGCACCATTAGAGCCAGCAATCAGCCCCAGCATTTT	CASTIRASNQPQHF
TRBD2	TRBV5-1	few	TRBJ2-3	TGCGCCAGCAGCTTTAGCGGGGTAACAGATACGCAGTATTTT	CASSFSGVTDTQYF
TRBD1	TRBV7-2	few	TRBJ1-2	TGTGCCAGCAGCTCCCTAGCGTGGGACAGGGGAGGGTATGGCTACACCTTC	CASSSLAWDRGGYGYTF
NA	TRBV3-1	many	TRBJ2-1	TGTGCCAGCAGCGTAGGGACATTCACACGGAATGAGCAGTTCTTC	CASSVGTFTRNEQFF
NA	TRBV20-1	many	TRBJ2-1	TGCAGTGCTAGCCGGGACATTCTGTTCAACTTC	CSASRDILFNF
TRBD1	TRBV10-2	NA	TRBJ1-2	TGCGCCAGCAGGGGGGACAGCTATGGCTACACCTTC	CASRGDSYGYTF
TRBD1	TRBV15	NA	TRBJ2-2	TGTGCCACCAGCAGAGAAATGGTATCGCTGGGGACAGCTAACACCGGGGAGCTGTTTTTT	CATSREMVSLGTANTGELFF
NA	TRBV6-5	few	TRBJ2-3	TGTGCCAGCAGTTACTCGCTAGCGACTAGCACAGATACGCAGTATTTT	CASSYSLATSTDTQYF
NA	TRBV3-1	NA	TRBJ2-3	TGTGCCAGCAGCCAAGAAGGGCGGGGTTTAGGACCCACAGATACGCAGTATTTT	CASSQEGRGLGPTDTQYF
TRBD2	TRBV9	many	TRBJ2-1	TGTGCCAGCAGCTTACGGGACTACTCGGTTGAGCAGTTCTTC	CASSLRDYSVEQFF